These T cell receptor beta chains were read from a single sample in a study of blood T cell repertoires in COVID-19. The data were produced by immunoSEQ multiplex PCR, yet TCRdb's version contains in-frame clones alone and is incomplete. Here the sample spans roughly 400,000 clones, roughly 92% being singletons. The specimen was PBMCs or T cells enriched from blood (not recorded which). All receptors derive from a middle-aged woman who had been exposed to COVID-19. Each CDR3 is given with its conserved first and last residue. A D gene is named only where the DNA matches it firmly. A clone size is listed for some rows: how often the clone was seen (once, few, many), or a class if it is expanded.

v_call: TRBV12-3/TRBV12-4; clone_size: -; d_call: -; j_call: TRBJ1-1; cdr3_nt: TGTGCCAGCAGACACAGCCTGAACACTGAAGCTTTCTTT; cdr3_aa: CASRHSLNTEAFF
v_call: TRBV11-2; clone_size: once; d_call: TRBD1; j_call: TRBJ1-1; cdr3_nt: TGTGCCAGCAGCTTAGAGACAGGGAAGGCTGAAGCTTTCTTT; cdr3_aa: CASSLETGKAEAFF
v_call: TRBV29-1; clone_size: -; d_call: -; j_call: TRBJ1-1; cdr3_nt: TGCACCATCGGGAACACTGAAGCTTTCTTT; cdr3_aa: CTIGNTEAFF
v_call: TRBV18; clone_size: -; d_call: TRBD1; j_call: TRBJ1-6; cdr3_nt: TGTGCCAGCTCCCCCCTGACCGGACAGGGGAATTCACCCCTCCACTTT; cdr3_aa: CASSPLTGQGNSPLHF
v_call: TRBV5-4; clone_size: -; d_call: TRBD2; j_call: TRBJ2-5; cdr3_nt: TGTGCCAGCAGAACTCTACGGGGAGGGACAGAGACCCAGTACTTC; cdr3_aa: CASRTLRGGTETQYF
v_call: TRBV2; clone_size: -; d_call: -; j_call: TRBJ2-3; cdr3_nt: TGTGCCAGCAGTGGAGCCGCGGTCACAGATACGCAGTATTTT; cdr3_aa: CASSGAAVTDTQYF
v_call: TRBV3-1/TRBV3-2; clone_size: -; d_call: -; j_call: TRBJ2-1; cdr3_nt: TGTGCCAGCAGCCCCCTCCGAGGGCACAATGAGCAGTTCTTC; cdr3_aa: CASSPLRGHNEQFF
v_call: TRBV29-1; clone_size: -; d_call: TRBD1; j_call: TRBJ1-1; cdr3_nt: TGCAGCGTTGGACAGGGCAACATGAACACTGAAGCTTTCTTT; cdr3_aa: CSVGQGNMNTEAFF
v_call: TRBV18; clone_size: -; d_call: -; j_call: TRBJ1-2; cdr3_nt: TGTGCCAGCTCCAGATCACCGGGAGGGGAGAGCTATGGCTACACCTTC; cdr3_aa: CASSRSPGGESYGYTF
v_call: TRBV24-1; clone_size: -; d_call: TRBD2; j_call: TRBJ2-1; cdr3_nt: TGTGCCACCAGTGACCGAGCGGGGACCCTTTACAATGAGCAGTTCTTC; cdr3_aa: CATSDRAGTLYNEQFF
v_call: TRBV7-8; clone_size: -; d_call: -; j_call: TRBJ2-6; cdr3_nt: TGTGCCAGCAGAAGTGACATATCGAGCTCTGGGGCCAACGTCCTGACTTTC; cdr3_aa: CASRSDISSSGANVLTF
v_call: TRBV7-2; clone_size: -; d_call: -; j_call: TRBJ2-2; cdr3_nt: TGTGCCAGCAGCCCCCGACTCCTACTTGACGGGGAGCTGTTTTTT; cdr3_aa: CASSPRLLLDGELFF
v_call: TRBV27; clone_size: -; d_call: -; j_call: TRBJ1-1; cdr3_nt: TGTGCCAGCAGGAGAGGGAACACTGAAGCTTTCTTT; cdr3_aa: CASRRGNTEAFF
v_call: TRBV24-1; clone_size: -; d_call: TRBD1; j_call: TRBJ1-1; cdr3_nt: TGTGCCACCAGCCAGGGGGCGAACACTGAAGCTTTCTTT; cdr3_aa: CATSQGANTEAFF
v_call: TRBV14; clone_size: -; d_call: TRBD1; j_call: TRBJ2-5; cdr3_nt: TGTGCCAGCAGCCAAGTAACTGGGACAGGGGGTTTTGAGACCCAGTACTTC; cdr3_aa: CASSQVTGTGGFETQYF
v_call: TRBV7-6; clone_size: -; d_call: TRBD1; j_call: TRBJ1-6; cdr3_nt: TGTGCCAGCAGCTTGTACAGGGGCCCCGGTGATTCACCCCTCCACTTT; cdr3_aa: CASSLYRGPGDSPLHF
v_call: TRBV19; clone_size: -; d_call: -; j_call: TRBJ1-2; cdr3_nt: TGTGCCAGTAATCGACACCAGGGACTCTTGGGCTACACCTTC; cdr3_aa: CASNRHQGLLGYTF
v_call: TRBV19; clone_size: -; d_call: TRBD1; j_call: TRBJ1-2; cdr3_nt: TGTGCCAGTAGTATGGGACAGGGGGCAGGTGGCTACACCTTC; cdr3_aa: CASSMGQGAGGYTF
v_call: TRBV5-4; clone_size: -; d_call: TRBD2; j_call: TRBJ2-5; cdr3_nt: TGTGCCAGCAGCCCGACGTCGGGGGGTGCGGCCCAGTACTTC; cdr3_aa: CASSPTSGGAAQYF
v_call: TRBV18; clone_size: -; d_call: -; j_call: TRBJ1-2; cdr3_nt: TGTGCCAGCTCACCCCTCCCGGACAGCGTTATTTACGACTATGGCTACACCTTC; cdr3_aa: CASSPLPDSVIYDYGYTF
v_call: TRBV27; clone_size: -; d_call: -; j_call: TRBJ2-7; cdr3_nt: TGTGCCAGCAGTCTATACCCCCGGGCCGTTGGACCGAGACAGCACGAGCAGTACTTC; cdr3_aa: CASSLYPRAVGPRQHEQYF
v_call: TRBV7-9; clone_size: -; d_call: -; j_call: TRBJ2-1; cdr3_nt: TGTGCCAGCAGCTTAGCCCCCGAGGGCGGAAGTGGGCAGTTCTTC; cdr3_aa: CASSLAPEGGSGQFF
v_call: TRBV9; clone_size: -; d_call: TRBD1; j_call: TRBJ1-4; cdr3_nt: TGTGCCAGCAGCGGAATGACAGGGAATGGGGGAAAACTGTTTTTT; cdr3_aa: CASSGMTGNGGKLFF